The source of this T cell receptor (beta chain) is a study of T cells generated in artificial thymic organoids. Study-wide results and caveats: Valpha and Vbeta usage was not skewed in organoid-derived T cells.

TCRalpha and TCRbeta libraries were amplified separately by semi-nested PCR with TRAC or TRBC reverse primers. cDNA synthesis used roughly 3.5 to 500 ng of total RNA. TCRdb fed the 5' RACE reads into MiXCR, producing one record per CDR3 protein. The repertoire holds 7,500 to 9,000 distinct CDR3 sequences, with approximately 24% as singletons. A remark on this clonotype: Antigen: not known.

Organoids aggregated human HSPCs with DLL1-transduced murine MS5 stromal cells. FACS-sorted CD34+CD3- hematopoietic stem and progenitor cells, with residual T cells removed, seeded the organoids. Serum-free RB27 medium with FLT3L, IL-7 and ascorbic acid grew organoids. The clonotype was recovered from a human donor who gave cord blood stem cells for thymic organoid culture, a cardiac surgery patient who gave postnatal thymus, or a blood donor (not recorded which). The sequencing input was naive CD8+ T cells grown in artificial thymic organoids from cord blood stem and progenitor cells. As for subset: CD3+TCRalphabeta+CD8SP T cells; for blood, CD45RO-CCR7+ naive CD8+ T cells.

The CDR3 nucleotides read TGTGCCAGCAGTTTATGGGTCAGGGGGCGCGTCCGGACTGAAGCTTTCTTT. Translated: CASSLWVRGRVRTEAFF. V gene TRBV27 combines with J gene TRBJ1-1, with 8 bases that match TRBD1. Trimming at V came to 1 base and at J to 5 bases, leaving 12 bases not matched to a gene. This CDR3 has 17 residues. CDR1 is MNHEY and CDR2 is SMNVEV in the germline V gene (reference sequence).